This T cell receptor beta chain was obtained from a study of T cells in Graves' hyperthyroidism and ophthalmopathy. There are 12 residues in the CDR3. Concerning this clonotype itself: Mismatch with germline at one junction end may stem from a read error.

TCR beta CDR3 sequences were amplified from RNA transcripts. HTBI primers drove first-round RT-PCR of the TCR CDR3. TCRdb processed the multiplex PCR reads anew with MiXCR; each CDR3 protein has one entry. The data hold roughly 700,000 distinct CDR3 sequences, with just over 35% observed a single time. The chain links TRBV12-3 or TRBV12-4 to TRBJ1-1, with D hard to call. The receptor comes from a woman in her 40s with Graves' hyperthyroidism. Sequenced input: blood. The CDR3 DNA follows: TGTGCCAGCGGTTTACTCGGAACTGAAGCTTTCTTT. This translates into CASGLLGTEAFF.